The present T cell receptor (beta chain) was sequenced within a study of graft-versus-host responses after intestinal transplantation. Study outcomes and limitations: GvH clones appeared in recipient marrow, some first in ileum or blood.

CDR1 and CDR2 (germline): SGDLS, YYNGEE. The CDR3 is 15 amino acids. Trimming removed 0 bases at V and 1 base at J, with 10 bases between. Profiled with immunoSEQ multiplex PCR; TCRdb holds only in-frame clones, not every one. The data contain approximately 12,000 clones, about 80% of them seen just once; the ten biggest clones take up roughly 10%. This clone was seen more than once but under ten times. Antigen specificity is unknown. Tissue processing of the graft released intraepithelial and lamina propria lymphocytes from it. This chain joins TRBV9 and TRBJ1-2; D call uncertain. The specimen was ileum tissue, collected 23 days after intestinal transplant. The origin of this receptor is a human patient who received an intestinal transplant, so some T cells may come from the graft donor. CDR3 in amino acids: CASSVAEGVNYGYTF. DNA for the CDR3: TGTGCCAGCAGCGTAGCTGAGGGAGTTAACTATGGCTACACCTTC.